Reported below is one T cell receptor beta chain. Its antigen remains unidentified. Sequencing was at survey level. Sequencing was performed with immunoSEQ multiplex PCR; in TCRdb, only in-frame clones are kept and a portion is missing. The data show around 4,700 clones, just over 90% seen once. The data originate from a study of pediatric ulcerative colitis. Broader study findings: Total lymphocyte DNA, not sorted subsets, was the template. Compared with controls, ulcerative colitis showed greater blood-rectum clone sharing. No controls had the two rectal clonotypes shared by ulcerative colitis patients.

Per the germline V gene, CDR1 is SGHDN and CDR2 is FVKESK. J lost 4 bases, V lost 3 bases, and 3 bases had no gene match. There are 14 residues in the CDR3. The V and J genes are TRBV14 and TRBJ2-7; 10 nucleotides line up with TRBD2. This sequence originates from a boy younger than 18 who was a control in a study of pediatric ulcerative colitis. The sample taken for sequencing was blood. The CDR3 sequence is CASSHTSGKYEQYF. The CDR3 DNA is TGTGCCAGCAGCCATACTAGCGGGAAATACGAGCAGTACTTC.